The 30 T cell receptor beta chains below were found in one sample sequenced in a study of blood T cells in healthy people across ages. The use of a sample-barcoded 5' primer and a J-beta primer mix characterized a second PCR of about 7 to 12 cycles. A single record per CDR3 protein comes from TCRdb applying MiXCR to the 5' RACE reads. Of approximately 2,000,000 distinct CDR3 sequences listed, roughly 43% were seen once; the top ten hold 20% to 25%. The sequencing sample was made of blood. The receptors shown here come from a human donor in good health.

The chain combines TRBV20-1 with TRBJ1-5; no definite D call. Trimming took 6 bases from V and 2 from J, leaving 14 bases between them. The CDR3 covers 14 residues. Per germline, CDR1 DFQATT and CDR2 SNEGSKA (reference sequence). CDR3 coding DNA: TGCAGTGCCATCCCAGGTTATGGCAATCAGCCCCAGCATTTT. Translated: CSAIPGYGNQPQHF.

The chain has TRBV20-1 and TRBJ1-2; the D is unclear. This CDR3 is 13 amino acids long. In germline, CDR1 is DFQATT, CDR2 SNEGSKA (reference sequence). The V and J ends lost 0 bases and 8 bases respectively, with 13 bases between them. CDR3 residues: CSARDGSGGGYTF. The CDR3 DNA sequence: TGCAGTGCTAGAGATGGTTCGGGTGGCGGCTACACCTTC.

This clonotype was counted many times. This CDR3 is CASSLTVYQPQHF. CDR3 DNA: TGTGCCAGCAGCTTAACAGTTTATCAGCCCCAGCATTTT. The chain employs TRBV7-3 and TRBJ1-5; D is unresolved. V dropped 0 bases and J dropped 5 bases, with 5 bases sitting between them. The CDR3 runs to 13 residues. The germline V gene has CDR1 SGHTA and CDR2 FQGTGA.

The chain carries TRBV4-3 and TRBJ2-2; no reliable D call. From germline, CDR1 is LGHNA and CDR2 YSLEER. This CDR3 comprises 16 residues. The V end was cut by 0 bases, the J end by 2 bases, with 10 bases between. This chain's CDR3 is CASSQDSPFNTGELFF. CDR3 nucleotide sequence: TGCGCCAGCAGCCAAGATAGTCCTTTTAACACCGGGGAGCTGTTTTTT.

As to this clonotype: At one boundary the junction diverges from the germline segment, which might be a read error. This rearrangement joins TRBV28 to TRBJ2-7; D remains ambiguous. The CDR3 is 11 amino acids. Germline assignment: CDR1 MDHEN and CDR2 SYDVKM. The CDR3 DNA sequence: TGTGCCAGCAGTTTAAAGGACGAGCGGTACTTC. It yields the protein CASSLKDERYF.

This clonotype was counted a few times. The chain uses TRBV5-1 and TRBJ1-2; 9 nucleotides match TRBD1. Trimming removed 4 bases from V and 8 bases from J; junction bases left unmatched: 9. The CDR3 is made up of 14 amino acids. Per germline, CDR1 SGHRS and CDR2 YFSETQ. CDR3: CASSPGQGLTGYTF. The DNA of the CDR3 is TGCGCCAGCAGCCCGGGACAGGGATTAACGGGCTACACCTTC. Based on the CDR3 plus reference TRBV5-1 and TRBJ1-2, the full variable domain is KAGVTQTPRYLIKTRGQQVTLSCSPISGHRSVSWYQQTPGQGLQFLFEYFSETQRNKGNFPGRFSGRQFSNSRSEMNVSTLELGDSALYLCASSPGQGLTGYTFGSGTRLTVV.

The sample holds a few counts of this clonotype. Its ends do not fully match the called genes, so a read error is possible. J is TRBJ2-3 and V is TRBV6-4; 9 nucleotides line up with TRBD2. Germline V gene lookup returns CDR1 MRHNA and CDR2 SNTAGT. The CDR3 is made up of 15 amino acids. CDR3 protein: CAGSASGEPTDTQYF. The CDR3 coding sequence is TGTGCCGGCAGTGCTAGCGGGGAACCCACAGATACGCAGTATTTT.

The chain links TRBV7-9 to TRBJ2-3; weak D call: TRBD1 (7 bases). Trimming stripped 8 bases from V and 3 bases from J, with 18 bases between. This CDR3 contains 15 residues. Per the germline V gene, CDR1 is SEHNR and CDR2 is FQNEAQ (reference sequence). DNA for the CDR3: TGTGCCAGCGCCCGACGGAGGGGGCAAACAGATACGCAGTATTTT. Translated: CASARRRGQTDTQYF.

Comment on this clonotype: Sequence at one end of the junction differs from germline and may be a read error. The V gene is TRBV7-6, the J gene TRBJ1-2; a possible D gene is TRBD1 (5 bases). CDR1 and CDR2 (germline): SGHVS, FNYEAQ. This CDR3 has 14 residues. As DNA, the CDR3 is TGTGCCAACAGCCAGGACCGGGGCCCTTATGGCTACACCTTC. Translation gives CANSQDRGPYGYTF.

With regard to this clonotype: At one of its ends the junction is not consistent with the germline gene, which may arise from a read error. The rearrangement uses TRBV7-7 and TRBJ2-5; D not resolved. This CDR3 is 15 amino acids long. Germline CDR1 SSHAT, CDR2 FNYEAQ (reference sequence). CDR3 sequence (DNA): TGTGCTAGCAGCTTCGCCGGCGCTGTCCAAGAGACCCAGTACTTC. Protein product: CASSFAGAVQETQYF.

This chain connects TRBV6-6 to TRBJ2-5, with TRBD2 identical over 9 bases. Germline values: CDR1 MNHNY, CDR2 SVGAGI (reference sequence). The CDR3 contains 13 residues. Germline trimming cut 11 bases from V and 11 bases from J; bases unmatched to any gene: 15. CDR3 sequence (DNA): TGTGCCGGCCTGGGAGCGGGGGGCTTGGAGCAGTACTTC. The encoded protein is CAGLGAGGLEQYF.

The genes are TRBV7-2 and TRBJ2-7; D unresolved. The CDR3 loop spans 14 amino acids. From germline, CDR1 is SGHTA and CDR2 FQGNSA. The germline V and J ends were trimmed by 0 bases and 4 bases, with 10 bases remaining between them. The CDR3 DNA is TGTGCCAGCAGCTTAGCGGGCTACTCGTACGAGCAGTACTTC. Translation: CASSLAGYSYEQYF.

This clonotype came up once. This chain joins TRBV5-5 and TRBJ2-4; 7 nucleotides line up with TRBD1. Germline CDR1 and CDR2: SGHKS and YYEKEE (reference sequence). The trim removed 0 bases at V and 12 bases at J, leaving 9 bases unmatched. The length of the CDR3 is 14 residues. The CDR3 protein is CASSLAGAGGDQYF. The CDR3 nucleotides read TGTGCCAGCAGCTTGGCGGGTGCAGGGGGAGATCAGTACTTC.

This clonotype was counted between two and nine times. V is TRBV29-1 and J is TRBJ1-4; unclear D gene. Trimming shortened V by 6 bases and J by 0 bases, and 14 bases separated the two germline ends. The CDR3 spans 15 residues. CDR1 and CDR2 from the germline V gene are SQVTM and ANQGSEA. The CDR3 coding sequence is TGCAGCGTGGGATTACCGGGAGCAACTAATGAAAAACTGTTTTTT. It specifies CSVGLPGATNEKLFF.

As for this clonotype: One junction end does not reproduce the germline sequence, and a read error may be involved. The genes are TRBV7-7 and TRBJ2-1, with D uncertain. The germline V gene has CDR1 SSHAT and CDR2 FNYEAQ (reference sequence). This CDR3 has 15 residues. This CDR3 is CASSLGFGINNEQFF. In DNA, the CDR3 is TGTGCTAGCAGCTTAGGTTTTGGGATTAACAATGAGCAGTTCTTC.

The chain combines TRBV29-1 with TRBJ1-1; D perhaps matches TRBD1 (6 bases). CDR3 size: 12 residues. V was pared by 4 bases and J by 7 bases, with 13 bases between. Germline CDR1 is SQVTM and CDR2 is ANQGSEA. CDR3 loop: CSVGGGLSEAFF. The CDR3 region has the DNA TGCAGCGTTGGGGGGGGGCTGAGTGAAGCTTTCTTT.

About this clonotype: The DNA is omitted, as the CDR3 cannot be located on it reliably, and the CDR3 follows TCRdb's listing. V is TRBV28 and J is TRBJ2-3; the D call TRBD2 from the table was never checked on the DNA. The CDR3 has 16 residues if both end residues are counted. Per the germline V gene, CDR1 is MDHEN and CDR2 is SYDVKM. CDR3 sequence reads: CASSSSDQSRADTQYF.

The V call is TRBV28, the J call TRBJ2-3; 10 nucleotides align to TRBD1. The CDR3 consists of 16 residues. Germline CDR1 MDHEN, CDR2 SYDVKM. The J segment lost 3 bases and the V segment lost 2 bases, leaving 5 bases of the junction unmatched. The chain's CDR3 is CASSLAGTGETDTQYF. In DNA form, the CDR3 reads TGTGCCAGCAGTTTAGCCGGGACAGGGGAAACAGATACGCAGTATTTT.

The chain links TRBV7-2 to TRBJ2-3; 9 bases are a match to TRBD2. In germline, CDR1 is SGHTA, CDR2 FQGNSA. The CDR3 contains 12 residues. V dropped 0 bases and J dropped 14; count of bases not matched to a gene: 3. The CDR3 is CASSLAGLALYF. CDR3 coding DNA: TGTGCCAGCAGCTTAGCGGGACTAGCTCTGTATTTT. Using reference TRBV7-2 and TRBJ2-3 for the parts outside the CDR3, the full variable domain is GAGVSQSPSNKVTEKGKDVELRCDPISGHTALYWYRQSLGQGLEFLIYFQGNSAPDKSGLPSDRFSAERTGGSVSTLTIQRTQQEDSAVYLCASSLAGLALYFGPGTRLTVL.

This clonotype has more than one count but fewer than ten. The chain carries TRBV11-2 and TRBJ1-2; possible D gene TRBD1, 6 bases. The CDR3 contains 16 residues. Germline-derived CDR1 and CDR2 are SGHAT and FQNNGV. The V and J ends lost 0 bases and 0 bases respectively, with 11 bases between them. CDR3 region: CASSLETQGANYGYTF. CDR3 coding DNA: TGTGCCAGCAGCTTAGAAACACAGGGAGCTAACTATGGCTACACCTTC.

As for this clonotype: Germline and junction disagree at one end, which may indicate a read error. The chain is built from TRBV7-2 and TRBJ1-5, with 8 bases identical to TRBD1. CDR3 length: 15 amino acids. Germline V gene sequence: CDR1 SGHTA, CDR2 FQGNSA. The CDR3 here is CASSILTGDRQPQHF. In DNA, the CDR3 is TGCGCCAGCAGCATACTGACAGGGGATCGTCAGCCCCAGCATTTT.

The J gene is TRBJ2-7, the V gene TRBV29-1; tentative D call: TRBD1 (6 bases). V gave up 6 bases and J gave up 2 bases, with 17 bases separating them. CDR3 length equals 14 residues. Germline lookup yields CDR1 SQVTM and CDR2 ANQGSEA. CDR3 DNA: TGCAGCGTAGGAGGTCAGGGGTCTCCCTACGAGCAGTACTTC. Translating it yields CSVGGQGSPYEQYF.

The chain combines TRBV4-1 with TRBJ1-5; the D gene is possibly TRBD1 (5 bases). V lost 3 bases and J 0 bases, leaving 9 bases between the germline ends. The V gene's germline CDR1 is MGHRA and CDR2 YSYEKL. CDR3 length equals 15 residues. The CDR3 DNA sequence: TGCGCCAGCAGCCATTGGGACGTTAGCAATCAGCCCCAGCATTTT. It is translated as CASSHWDVSNQPQHF.

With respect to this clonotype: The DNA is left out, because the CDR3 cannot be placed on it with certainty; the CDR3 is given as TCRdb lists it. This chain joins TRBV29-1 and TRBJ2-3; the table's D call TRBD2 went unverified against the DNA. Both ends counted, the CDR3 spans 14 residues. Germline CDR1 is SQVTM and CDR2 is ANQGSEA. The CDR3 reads CSVATGISTDTLYF.

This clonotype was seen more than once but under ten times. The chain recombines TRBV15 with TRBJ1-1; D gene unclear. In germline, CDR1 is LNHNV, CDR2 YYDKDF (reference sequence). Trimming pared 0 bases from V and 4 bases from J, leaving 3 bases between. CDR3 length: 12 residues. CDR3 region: CATSRDATEAFF. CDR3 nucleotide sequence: TGTGCCACCAGCAGAGATGCCACTGAAGCTTTCTTT. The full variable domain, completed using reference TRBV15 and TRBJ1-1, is DAMVIQNPRYQVTQFGKPVTLSCSQTLNHNVMYWYQQKSSQAPKLLFHYYDKDFNNEADTPDNFQSRRPNTSFCFLDIRSPGLGDTAMYLCATSRDATEAFFGQGTRLTVV.

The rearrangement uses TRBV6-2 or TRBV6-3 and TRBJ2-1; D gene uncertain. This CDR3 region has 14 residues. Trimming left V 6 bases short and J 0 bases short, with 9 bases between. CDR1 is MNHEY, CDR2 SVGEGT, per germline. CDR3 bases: TGTGCCAGCAGCCCTATCCGCTCCTACAATGAGCAGTTCTTC. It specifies CASSPIRSYNEQFF.

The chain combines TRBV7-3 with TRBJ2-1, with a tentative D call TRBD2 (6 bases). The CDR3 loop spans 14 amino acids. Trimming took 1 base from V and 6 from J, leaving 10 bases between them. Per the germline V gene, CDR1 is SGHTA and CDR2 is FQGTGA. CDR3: CASSLSTSINEQFF. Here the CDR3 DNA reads TGTGCCAGCAGCTTAAGTACTAGCATCAATGAGCAGTTCTTC.

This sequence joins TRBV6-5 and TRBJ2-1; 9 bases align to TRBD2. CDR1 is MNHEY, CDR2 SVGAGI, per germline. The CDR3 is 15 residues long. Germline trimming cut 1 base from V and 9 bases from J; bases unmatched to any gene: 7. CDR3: CASSYYAGGRGEQFF. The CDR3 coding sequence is TGTGCCAGCAGTTACTACGCGGGGGGGCGGGGTGAGCAGTTCTTC.

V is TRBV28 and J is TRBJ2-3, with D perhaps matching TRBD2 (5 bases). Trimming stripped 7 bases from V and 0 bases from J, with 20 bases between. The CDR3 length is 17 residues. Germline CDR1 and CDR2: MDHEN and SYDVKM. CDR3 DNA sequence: TGTGCCAGCACTTCTGCCCCGCGGGCTTTTAGCACAGATACGCAGTATTTT. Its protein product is CASTSAPRAFSTDTQYF.

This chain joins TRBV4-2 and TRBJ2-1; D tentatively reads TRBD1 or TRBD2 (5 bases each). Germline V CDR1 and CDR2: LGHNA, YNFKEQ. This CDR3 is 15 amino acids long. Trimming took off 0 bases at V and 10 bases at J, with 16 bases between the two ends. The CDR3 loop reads CASSQDGSYGTEQFF. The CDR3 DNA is TGTGCCAGCAGCCAAGACGGATCGTACGGGACGGAGCAGTTCTTC.